These 16 T cell receptor beta chains were all obtained from the same sample, sequenced in a study of metastatic and nonmetastatic thyroid tumors. TCRdb reprocessed the PCR reads using MiXCR. The sample contains 50,000 or so clones, 20% to 25% of which appear only once. Each patient came to thyroid surgery without any prior treatment (of any kind). Sequencing was carried out using blood. Every receptor here comes from a male donor with papillary thyroid cancer or a benign thyroid nodule (not recorded which). Some clones in this sample may be carry-over from other donors' samples.

In this sample, this clone turned up a few times. The chain links TRBV6-2 or TRBV6-3 to TRBJ2-5, with 8 bases that match TRBD2. Germline V lookup: CDR1 MNHEY, CDR2 SVGEGT. Losses at the gene ends were 0 bases for V and 4 bases for J; bases not matched to a gene: 7. The CDR3 is made up of 16 amino acids. The chain's CDR3 is CASSYSVAGPPETQYF. The CDR3, as DNA: TGTGCCAGCAGTTACTCCGTAGCGGGGCCTCCAGAGACCCAGTACTTC.

This clone has at least ten counts. The genes are TRBV6-4 and TRBJ2-3; 8 bases align to TRBD2. The CDR3 length is 16 residues. The trim removed 0 bases at V and 3 bases at J, leaving 5 bases unmatched. Germline lookup yields CDR1 MRHNA and CDR2 SNTAGT. The CDR3: CASSDSVASGTDTQYF. As DNA, the CDR3 is TGTGCCAGCAGTGACTCGGTGGCTAGCGGGACAGATACGCAGTATTTT.

This clone occurred many times. The rearrangement links TRBV6-4 to TRBJ2-6; D call uncertain. The CDR3 has 14 residues. Germline CDR1 MRHNA, CDR2 SNTAGT. V lost 4 bases, J lost 2 bases, and 6 bases lay in between. The CDR3 protein is CASSATAGANVLTF. The CDR3 DNA follows: TGTGCCAGCAGTGCAACGGCTGGGGCCAACGTCCTGACTTTC.

A word on this clone: Mismatch with germline at one junction end may stem from a read error. The J gene is TRBJ1-1, the V gene TRBV7-2, with D hard to call. The CDR3 has 15 amino acids. The V gene's germline CDR1 is SGHTA and CDR2 FQGNSA. The CDR3 region is CSSSLAYRQNTEAFF. In nucleotides, the CDR3 is TGTTCCAGCAGCTTAGCGTACCGTCAGAACACTGAAGCTTTCTTT.

In its sample, this clone was seen a few times. The V gene is TRBV27, the J gene TRBJ1-5, with no clear D. The CDR3 runs 15 residues. Trimming removed 6 bases from V and 1 base from J, with 13 bases in between. Germline CDR1 and CDR2: MNHEY and SMNVEV (reference sequence). The CDR3 sequence: CASSPQHGSNQPQHF. The CDR3 region has the DNA TGTGCCAGCAGCCCTCAACACGGCAGCAATCAGCCCCAGCATTTT.

This clone was observed many times. This sequence joins TRBV7-2 and TRBJ1-6; TRBD1 matches at 8 bases. CDR1 SGHTA and CDR2 FQGNSA come from the germline V gene. The CDR3 has 13 residues. The V gene end was trimmed by 5 bases and the J gene end by 14 bases; junction bases not matched to a gene: 8. This CDR3 reads CASSTRQGLALHF. The CDR3 DNA reads TGTGCCAGCAGCACCCGACAGGGGTTGGCCCTCCACTTT.

This clone has just a few counts. The chain carries TRBV10-2 and TRBJ1-2, with 11 bases that match TRBD1. The germline V gene encodes CDR1 WSHSY and CDR2 SAAADI. V lost 9 bases to trimming and J lost 0 bases; unmatched junction nucleotides: 6. The CDR3 loop spans 15 amino acids. The CDR3 DNA reads TGCGCCAGTAACCCGGGACAGGGGGCTAACTATGGCTACACCTTC. Protein sequence: CASNPGQGANYGYTF.

This clone was counted between two and nine times. The chain employs TRBV6-6 and TRBJ1-1, with TRBD1 as a possible D gene (5 bases). Trimming removed 2 bases at V and 4 bases at J, with 11 bases between. The CDR3 has 14 amino acids. Germline V gene sequence: CDR1 MNHNY, CDR2 SVGAGI (reference sequence). CDR3: CASSYGGSGTEAFF. CDR3 coding DNA: TGTGCCAGCAGTTACGGGGGAAGCGGCACTGAAGCTTTCTTT.

In this sample, this clone turned up many times. The chain recombines TRBV5-1 with TRBJ2-7, with unresolved D. In germline, CDR1 is SGHRS, CDR2 YFSETQ. The CDR3 has 14 residues. The ends were cut back, 4 bases at V and 3 bases at J, with 14 bases in the middle. The DNA of the CDR3 is TGCGCCAGCAGCACCTCACCCAACAGCTACGAGCAGTACTTC. It is translated as CASSTSPNSYEQYF.

In this sample, this clone turned up a few times. The V and J genes are TRBV27 and TRBJ2-7; TRBD1 agrees at 10 bases. The length of the CDR3 is 17 residues. V lost 5 bases to trimming and J lost 7 bases; unmatched junction nucleotides: 17. CDR1 and CDR2 from the germline V gene are MNHEY and SMNVEV (reference sequence). The CDR3: CASSTPSTGGALGEQYF. CDR3 coding DNA: TGTGCCAGCAGTACACCCTCGACAGGGGGCGCTTTGGGTGAGCAGTACTTC.

V gene TRBV20-1 combines with J gene TRBJ2-7, with D perhaps assigned TRBD1 or TRBD2 (5 bases each). Trimming pared 6 bases from V and 0 bases from J, leaving 15 bases between. Germline CDR1 and CDR2: DFQATT and SNEGSKA (reference sequence). This CDR3 has 14 residues. CDR3 in amino acids: CSATRDGYSYEQYF. The CDR3 nucleotides read TGCAGTGCAACCCGGGACGGTTACTCCTACGAGCAGTACTTC.

CDR3 region: CASSLSTDDEQYF. The DNA of the CDR3 is TGCGCCAGCAGCTTGTCCACGGACGACGAGCAGTACTTC. The chain is built from TRBV5-1 and TRBJ2-7; D is uncertain. The CDR3 extends over 13 amino acids. Germline CDR1 is SGHRS and CDR2 is YFSETQ. V was cut by 1 base and J by 5 bases, with 10 bases left in between.

DNA of the CDR3: TGTGCCAGCAGCCCCGGCCAGCTCTCGAACACTGAAGCTTTCTTT. Translation: CASSPGQLSNTEAFF. The chain is built from TRBV9 and TRBJ1-1; no reliable D call. CDR3 length equals 15 residues. V was shortened by 4 bases and J by 1 base, with 14 bases between the two germline ends. Germline CDR1 SGDLS, CDR2 YYNGEE.

This clone was counted ten times or more. The chain couples TRBV9 to TRBJ1-3; perhaps TRBD1 as D (5 bases). This CDR3 is 12 amino acids long. CDR1 SGDLS and CDR2 YYNGEE come from the germline V gene. V lost 7 bases, J lost 3 bases, and 8 bases lay in between. This CDR3 is CASGGDGNTIYF. The DNA of the CDR3 is TGTGCCAGCGGAGGGGATGGAAACACCATATATTTT.

This clone is medium-sized within its sample. The V and J genes are TRBV3-1 and TRBJ1-1; 9 nucleotides match TRBD1. The germline V gene encodes CDR1 LGHDT and CDR2 YNNKEL (reference sequence). The CDR3 totals 16 residues. Losses at the gene ends were 4 bases for V and 4 bases for J; bases not matched to a gene: 10. This chain's CDR3 is CASSLRDREFGTEAFF. Written as DNA, the CDR3 is TGTGCCAGCAGCCTCCGGGACAGGGAATTTGGCACTGAAGCTTTCTTT.

The table lists this clone with a few counts. This chain uses TRBV28 with TRBJ1-2; no definite D call. Germline values: CDR1 MDHEN, CDR2 SYDVKM. The CDR3 has 11 amino acids. V was cut by 8 bases and J by 4 bases, with 8 bases left in between. The CDR3 sequence is CASRSSYGYTF. CDR3 bases: TGTGCCAGCCGTTCCAGCTATGGCTACACCTTC.